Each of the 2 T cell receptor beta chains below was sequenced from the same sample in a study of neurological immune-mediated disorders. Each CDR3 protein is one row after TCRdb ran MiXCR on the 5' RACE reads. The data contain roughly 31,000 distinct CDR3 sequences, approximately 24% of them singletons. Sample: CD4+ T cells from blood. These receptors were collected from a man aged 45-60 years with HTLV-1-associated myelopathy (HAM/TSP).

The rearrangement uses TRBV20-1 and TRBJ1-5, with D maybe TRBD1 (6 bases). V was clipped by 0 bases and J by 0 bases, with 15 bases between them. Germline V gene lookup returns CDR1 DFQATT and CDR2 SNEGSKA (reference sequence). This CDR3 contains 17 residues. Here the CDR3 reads CSARDQGRGYSNQPQHF. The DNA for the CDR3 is TGCAGTGCTAGAGATCAGGGGAGGGGATATAGCAATCAGCCCCAGCATTTT.

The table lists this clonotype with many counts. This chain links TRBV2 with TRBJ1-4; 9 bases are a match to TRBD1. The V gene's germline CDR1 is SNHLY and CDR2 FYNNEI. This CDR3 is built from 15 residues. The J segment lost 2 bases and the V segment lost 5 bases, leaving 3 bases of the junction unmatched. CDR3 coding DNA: TGTGCCAGCAGTCTCGGGACAGGGACTAATGAAAAACTGTTTTTT. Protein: CASSLGTGTNEKLFF. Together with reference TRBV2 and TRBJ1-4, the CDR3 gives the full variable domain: EPEVTQTPSHQVTQMGQEVILRCVPISNHLYFYWYRQILGQKVEFLVSFYNNEISEKSEIFDDQFSVERPDGSNFTLKIRSTKLEDSAMYFCASSLGTGTNEKLFFGSGTQLSVL.